These 13 T cell receptor beta chains came from one sample sequenced in a study of molecular identifiers for immune sequencing clone quantification listed by TCRdb under 2018. The library was generated by PCR. Instrument used: Illumina HiSeq 4000. TCRdb trimmed public reads at Q25 via fastp, called clones via MiXCR and kept in-frame beta chains. Entries are consolidated by CDR3 protein sequence, retaining the most common genes and DNA. Across this sample there are approximately 550,000 distinct CDR3 sequences, with 20% to 25% seen only once. The biggest ten clones account for approximately 0.8% of the sample. The sample consisted of naive CD8+ T cells from blood, with Jurkat cell RNA spiked in. According to the study, the label for this sample's cell subset or site signals: FACS-sorted CD8+CD4-CCR7+CD45RA+ naive T cells. The receptors originated from a human donor in good health. Some libraries in this study had Jurkat cell RNA spiked in.

The sample holds a few counts of this clonotype. The chain couples TRBV30 to TRBJ1-2, with D unclear. V gave up 3 bases and J gave up 0 bases, with 8 bases separating them. This CDR3 region has 13 residues. Germline V lookup: CDR1 GTSNPN, CDR2 SVGIG (reference sequence). The CDR3: CAWRQIANYGYTF. In DNA form, the CDR3 reads TGTGCCTGGAGGCAGATAGCTAACTATGGCTACACCTTC. Complete variable domain (other parts from reference TRBV30 and TRBJ1-2): SQTIHQWPATLVQPVGSPLSLECTVEGTSNPNLYWYRQAAGRGLQLLFYSVGIGQISSEVPQNLSASRPQDRQFILSSKKLLLSDSGFYLCAWRQIANYGYTFGSGTRLTVV.

Note on this clonotype: One base away lies a much larger clone, so this may be a sequencing read error. V usage is TRBV25-1 and J usage is TRBJ1-1; unclear D gene. The CDR3 covers 13 residues. Germline-derived CDR1 and CDR2 are MGHDK and SYGVNS. CDR3 DNA sequence: TGTGCCAGCCTACTTGAAGGCGACACTGAAGCTATCTTT. This translates into CASLLEGDTEAIF.

This clonotype was seen repeatedly, ten times or more. The V call is TRBV20-1, the J call TRBJ2-7; D gene uncertain. From germline, CDR1 is DFQATT and CDR2 SNEGSKA (reference sequence). This CDR3 spans 15 amino acids. Trimming stripped 6 bases from V and 1 base from J, with 19 bases between. For the CDR3, the DNA is TGCAGTGCCGGGCCCATAGGAAGGTTTTCCTACGAGCAGTACTTC. This codes for CSAGPIGRFSYEQYF.

This clonotype appeared a few times. This chain links TRBV19 with TRBJ2-7, with 8 bases that match TRBD1. This CDR3 has 15 amino acids. Losses at the gene ends were 5 bases for V and 0 bases for J; bases not matched to a gene: 6. The germline gives CDR1 LNHDA, CDR2 SQIVND (reference sequence). CDR3 sequence (DNA): TGTGCCAGTAGTGTAGGGACAGGATACTCCTACGAGCAGTACTTC. It translates to CASSVGTGYSYEQYF.

Here the CDR3 DNA reads TGCAGTGCTAGAGAGGTAGACTTTAATTCACCCCTCCACTTT. This translates into CSAREVDFNSPLHF. The chain links TRBV20-1 to TRBJ1-6; D is ambiguous. This CDR3 region has 14 residues. Germline V gives CDR1 DFQATT, CDR2 SNEGSKA (reference sequence). Trimming took 0 bases from V and 6 from J, leaving 9 bases between them.

J is TRBJ2-3 and V is TRBV5-3, with no clear D. TRBV5-3 is an ORF; its function is uncertain. Trimming pared 8 bases from V and 0 bases from J, leaving 16 bases between. The CDR3 totals 15 residues. CDR3 in amino acids: CASSKEDTSTDTQYF. In DNA, the CDR3 is TGTGCCAGCAGCAAGGAAGATACTAGCACAGATACGCAGTATTTT.

This clonotype was observed many times. The DNA of the CDR3 is TGTGCCAGCAGTTACTCGGGAGCACCGGGACAGCAGTACTTC. Its protein is CASSYSGAPGQQYF. V and J are TRBV6-5 and TRBJ2-7; D may be TRBD1 or TRBD2 (5 bases each). CDR3 length: 14 residues. Germline loops: CDR1 MNHEY, CDR2 SVGAGI. Trimming took off 0 bases at V and 8 bases at J, with 14 bases between the two ends.

The rearrangement joins TRBV20-1 to TRBJ2-7; D might be TRBD2 (5 bases). V lost 5 bases to trimming and J lost 0 bases, with 11 bases between them. The CDR3 has 13 residues. Germline V gene data show CDR1 as DFQATT and CDR2 as SNEGSKA (reference sequence). The CDR3 sequence is CSAGAAGSYEQYF. CDR3 coding DNA: TGCAGTGCTGGAGCGGCTGGCTCCTACGAGCAGTACTTC.

This clonotype was observed many times. The chain couples TRBV11-2 to TRBJ2-3; D unresolved. Germline assignment: CDR1 SGHAT and CDR2 FQNNGV. V lost 5 bases, J lost 4 bases, and 10 bases lay in between. CDR3 length: 13 amino acids. CDR3 amino acids: CASSETLADTQYF. The CDR3, as DNA: TGTGCCAGCAGCGAAACCCTAGCAGATACGCAGTATTTT. The variable domain in full, completed from reference TRBV11-2 and TRBJ2-3, reads EAGVAQSPRYKIIEKRQSVAFWCNPISGHATLYWYQQILGQGPKLLIQFQNNGVVDDSQLPKDRFSAERLKGVDSTLKIQPAKLEDSAVYLCASSETLADTQYFGPGTRLTVL.

The genes are TRBV3-1 and TRBJ2-7; TRBD1 aligns across 10 bases. V lost 1 base to trimming and J lost 1 base; unmatched junction nucleotides: 7. Germline lookup yields CDR1 LGHDT and CDR2 YNNKEL (reference sequence). The CDR3 consists of 17 residues. The CDR3 DNA reads as TGTGCCAGCAGCCAAGGGTTCGGGACAGGGGTTTCCTACGAGCAGTACTTC. It yields the protein CASSQGFGTGVSYEQYF.

The V call is TRBV5-1, the J call TRBJ2-7; 8 positions match TRBD2. The CDR3 extends over 15 amino acids. The ends lost 3 bases at V and 3 bases at J; junction bases unmatched: 8. Germline V gives CDR1 SGHRS, CDR2 YFSETQ. DNA of the CDR3: TGCGCCAGCAGCTCCAGGACTAGCAGGGGCTACGAGCAGTACTTC. Its translation is CASSSRTSRGYEQYF.

This clonotype showed up just a few times. V and J are TRBV4-3 and TRBJ1-2; D gene unclear. CDR3 size: 15 residues. From germline, CDR1 is LGHNA and CDR2 YSLEER. V was trimmed by 0 bases and J by 0 bases, leaving 8 bases between them. The CDR3 DNA reads TGCGCCAGCAGCCAAGATCTGGAGGCTAACTATGGCTACACCTTC. This encodes CASSQDLEANYGYTF.

This clonotype has a single count. The CDR3 is CASYPSGQPNYGYTF. The CDR3 region has the DNA TGTGCCAGCTATCCGTCGGGACAGCCAAACTATGGCTACACCTTC. The V call is TRBV5-3, the J call TRBJ1-2; 7 bases map to TRBD1. TRBV5-3 is given ORF status, its function remaining uncertain. CDR3 length equals 15 residues. With V trimmed by 8 bases and J by 2 bases, 12 bases remained unmatched.